This is a list of T cell receptor beta chains from one sample in a study of T cell responses to AZD1222 COVID-19 vaccine. Profiled with immunoSEQ multiplex PCR; TCRdb holds only in-frame clones, not every one. This sample has over 150,000 clones, with about 86% found just once. This sample comprised peripheral blood, obtained on day 0 of MenACWY control vaccination. These receptors were collected from an adult in good health. CDR3s include the opening cysteine and the closing phenylalanine or tryptophan. Fields, in order: D gene, V gene, J gene, clone size, CDR3 length, CDR3 protein, CDR3 DNA. D genes are given only for firm matches. Rows may omit the clone size; those that give it use once, few, many or a size class.

d_call: .; v_call: TRBV20-1; j_call: TRBJ2-7; clone_size: once; cdr3_length: 14; cdr3_aa: CSASILSGAYEQYF; cdr3_nt: TGCAGTGCTAGTATCCTTAGCGGAGCCTACGAGCAGTACTTC
d_call: .; v_call: TRBV7-9; j_call: TRBJ2-1; clone_size: .; cdr3_length: 13; cdr3_aa: CASSSFKALEQFF; cdr3_nt: TGTGCCAGCAGCTCCTTTAAGGCCCTTGAGCAGTTCTTC
d_call: TRBD1; v_call: TRBV19; j_call: TRBJ2-2; clone_size: .; cdr3_length: 15; cdr3_aa: CASSPTGVSTGELFF; cdr3_nt: TGTGCCAGTAGCCCCACAGGGGTATCAACCGGGGAGCTGTTTTTT
d_call: .; v_call: TRBV30; j_call: TRBJ1-3; clone_size: once; cdr3_length: 15; cdr3_aa: CAWSFHGISGNTIYF; cdr3_nt: TGTGCCTGGAGTTTTCACGGGATCTCTGGAAACACCATATATTTT
d_call: .; v_call: TRBV27; j_call: TRBJ1-1; clone_size: .; cdr3_length: 14; cdr3_aa: CASGAALTNTEAFF; cdr3_nt: TGTGCCAGCGGGGCAGCCCTCACAAACACTGAAGCTTTCTTT
d_call: TRBD1; v_call: TRBV5-1; j_call: TRBJ1-3; clone_size: few; cdr3_length: 15; cdr3_aa: CASSLERGQGNTIYF; cdr3_nt: TGCGCCAGCAGCTTGGAGCGGGGACAGGGAAACACCATATATTTT
d_call: .; v_call: TRBV11-3; j_call: TRBJ2-7; clone_size: few; cdr3_length: 13; cdr3_aa: CASSSRQAGEQYF; cdr3_nt: TGTGCCAGCAGCTCTCGACAGGCTGGAGAGCAGTACTTC
d_call: .; v_call: TRBV4-1; j_call: TRBJ1-1; clone_size: once; cdr3_length: 14; cdr3_aa: CASGNEELSTEAFF; cdr3_nt: TGCGCCAGCGGCAACGAGGAATTAAGCACTGAAGCTTTCTTT
d_call: .; v_call: TRBV10-1; j_call: TRBJ2-3; clone_size: .; cdr3_length: 17; cdr3_aa: CASSESRGGGRPDTQYF; cdr3_nt: TGCGCCAGCAGTGAATCGAGAGGGGGGGGGCGCCCAGATACGCAGTATTTT
d_call: .; v_call: TRBV11-2; j_call: TRBJ2-1; clone_size: once; cdr3_length: 12; cdr3_aa: CASSVYLGEQFF; cdr3_nt: TGTGCCAGCAGTGTTTACTTAGGAGAGCAGTTCTTC
d_call: .; v_call: TRBV6-5; j_call: TRBJ2-1; clone_size: .; cdr3_length: 15; cdr3_aa: CASSRRLATYNEQFF; cdr3_nt: TGTGCCAGCAGTCGCCGTCTAGCGACCTACAATGAGCAGTTCTTC
d_call: .; v_call: TRBV27; j_call: TRBJ2-3; clone_size: few; cdr3_length: 13; cdr3_aa: CASGLGIADTQYF; cdr3_nt: TGTGCCAGCGGATTAGGGATCGCAGATACGCAGTATTTT
d_call: .; v_call: TRBV7-9; j_call: TRBJ2-7; clone_size: .; cdr3_length: 16; cdr3_aa: CASSLDPGGQFGEQYF; cdr3_nt: TGTGCCAGCAGCTTAGATCCGGGGGGACAGTTCGGGGAGCAGTACTTC
d_call: .; v_call: TRBV2; j_call: TRBJ2-5; clone_size: .; cdr3_length: 14; cdr3_aa: CASSGGTVGETQYF; cdr3_nt: TGTGCCAGCAGCGGGGGGACAGTTGGGGAGACCCAGTACTTC
d_call: .; v_call: TRBV5-4; j_call: TRBJ2-1; clone_size: .; cdr3_length: 13; cdr3_aa: CASSFPRNNEQFF; cdr3_nt: TGTGCCAGCAGCTTCCCCCGAAACAATGAGCAGTTCTTC
d_call: .; v_call: TRBV4-1; j_call: TRBJ1-3; clone_size: .; cdr3_length: 17; cdr3_aa: CASSQSPGLGSGNTIYF; cdr3_nt: TGCGCCAGCAGCCAATCACCGGGACTGGGCTCTGGAAACACCATATATTTT
d_call: .; v_call: TRBV5-1; j_call: TRBJ1-2; clone_size: .; cdr3_length: 17; cdr3_aa: CASSWDGNRLTNYGYTF; cdr3_nt: TGCGCCAGCAGCTGGGACGGGAACAGGCTCACTAACTATGGCTACACCTTC
d_call: TRBD2; v_call: TRBV7-7; j_call: TRBJ2-5; clone_size: .; cdr3_length: 17; cdr3_aa: CASSPGTRFDLAETQYF; cdr3_nt: TGTGCTAGCAGCCCTGGGACTAGATTCGATCTTGCGGAGACCCAGTACTTC
d_call: TRBD1; v_call: TRBV5-8; j_call: TRBJ1-6; clone_size: .; cdr3_length: 15; cdr3_aa: CASSTTGSHNSPLHF; cdr3_nt: TGTGCCAGCAGCACGACAGGGTCCCATAATTCACCCCTCCACTTT
d_call: TRBD1; v_call: TRBV5-4; j_call: TRBJ2-2; clone_size: few; cdr3_length: 15; cdr3_aa: CASSSRGRFTGELFF; cdr3_nt: TGTGCCAGCAGCTCGAGGGGGCGGTTCACCGGGGAGCTGTTTTTT
d_call: .; v_call: TRBV5-1; j_call: TRBJ2-2; clone_size: once; cdr3_length: 15; cdr3_aa: CASSLALGDTGELFF; cdr3_nt: TGCGCCAGCAGCTTGGCCCTTGGGGACACCGGGGAGCTGTTTTTT
d_call: TRBD1; v_call: TRBV11-3; j_call: TRBJ2-6; clone_size: once; cdr3_length: 18; cdr3_aa: CASSSSPGQGTGANVLTF; cdr3_nt: TGTGCCAGCAGTTCGAGCCCGGGACAGGGGACTGGGGCCAACGTCCTGACTTTC
d_call: TRBD2; v_call: TRBV3-1/TRBV3-2; j_call: TRBJ2-3; clone_size: .; cdr3_length: 17; cdr3_aa: CASSQDLLAGSTDTQYF; cdr3_nt: TGTGCCAGCAGCCAAGACTTACTAGCGGGAAGCACAGATACGCAGTATTTT
d_call: TRBD1; v_call: TRBV11-2; j_call: TRBJ1-2; clone_size: .; cdr3_length: 11; cdr3_aa: CASRAADRAVF; cdr3_nt: TGTGCCAGCAGAGCAGCGGACAGGGCGGTCTTC
d_call: .; v_call: TRBV3-1/TRBV3-2; j_call: TRBJ2-5; clone_size: .; cdr3_length: 15; cdr3_aa: CASSQTREGTETQYF; cdr3_nt: TGTGCCAGCAGCCAAACTCGAGAGGGCACGGAGACCCAGTACTTC
d_call: .; v_call: TRBV2; j_call: TRBJ2-1; clone_size: .; cdr3_length: 15; cdr3_aa: CASSGAREIMDEQFF; cdr3_nt: TGTGCCAGCAGTGGGGCGCGGGAAATAATGGATGAGCAGTTCTTC
d_call: TRBD1; v_call: TRBV4-1; j_call: TRBJ1-1; clone_size: few; cdr3_length: 17; cdr3_aa: CASSYGTGRNMNTEAFF; cdr3_nt: TGCGCCAGCAGCTACGGGACAGGGAGAAATATGAACACTGAAGCTTTCTTT
d_call: .; v_call: TRBV28; j_call: TRBJ2-3; clone_size: .; cdr3_length: 13; cdr3_aa: CASSYRGQDTQYF; cdr3_nt: TGTGCCAGCAGTTACCGGGGGCAAGATACGCAGTATTTT
d_call: TRBD1; v_call: TRBV7-8; j_call: TRBJ1-2; clone_size: .; cdr3_length: 19; cdr3_aa: CASSPLPGQGAVIGYGYTF; cdr3_nt: TGTGCCAGCAGCCCGCTCCCCGGACAGGGGGCGGTCATCGGCTATGGCTACACCTTC